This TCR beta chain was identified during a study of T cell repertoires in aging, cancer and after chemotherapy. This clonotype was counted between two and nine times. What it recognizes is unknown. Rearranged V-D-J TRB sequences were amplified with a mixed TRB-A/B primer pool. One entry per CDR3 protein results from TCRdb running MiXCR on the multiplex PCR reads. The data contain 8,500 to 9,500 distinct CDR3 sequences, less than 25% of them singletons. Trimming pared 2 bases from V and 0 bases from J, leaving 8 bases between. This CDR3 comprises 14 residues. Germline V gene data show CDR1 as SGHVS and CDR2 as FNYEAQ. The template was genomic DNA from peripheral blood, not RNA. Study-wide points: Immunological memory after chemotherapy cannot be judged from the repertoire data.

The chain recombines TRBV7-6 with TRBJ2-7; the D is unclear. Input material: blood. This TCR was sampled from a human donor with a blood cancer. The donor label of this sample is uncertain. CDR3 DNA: TGTGCCAGCAGCTTAATGGGCAGCTCCTACGAGCAGTACTTC. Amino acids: CASSLMGSSYEQYF. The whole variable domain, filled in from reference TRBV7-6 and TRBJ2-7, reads GAGVSQSPRYKVTKRGQDVALRCDPISGHVSLYWYRQALGQGPEFLTYFNYEAQQDKSGLPNDRFSAERPEGSISTLTIQRTEQRDSAMYRCASSLMGSSYEQYFGPGTRLTVT.